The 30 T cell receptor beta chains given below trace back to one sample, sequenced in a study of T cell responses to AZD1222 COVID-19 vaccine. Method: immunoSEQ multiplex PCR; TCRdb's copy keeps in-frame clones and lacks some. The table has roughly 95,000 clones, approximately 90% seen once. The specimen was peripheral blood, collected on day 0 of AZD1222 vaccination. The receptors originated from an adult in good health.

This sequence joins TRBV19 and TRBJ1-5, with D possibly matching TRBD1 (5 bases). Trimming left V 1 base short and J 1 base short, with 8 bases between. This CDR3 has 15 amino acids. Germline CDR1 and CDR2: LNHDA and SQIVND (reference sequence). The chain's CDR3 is CASSIGGGSNQPQHF. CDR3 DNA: TGTGCCAGTAGTATAGGGGGCGGGAGCAATCAGCCCCAGCATTTT.

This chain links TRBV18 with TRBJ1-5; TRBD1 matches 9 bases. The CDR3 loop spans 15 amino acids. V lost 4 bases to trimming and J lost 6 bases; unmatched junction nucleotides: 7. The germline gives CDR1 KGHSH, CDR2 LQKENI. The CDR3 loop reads CASSRPGTGIQPQHF. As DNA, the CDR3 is TGTGCCAGCTCACGTCCCGGGACAGGGATTCAGCCCCAGCATTTT.

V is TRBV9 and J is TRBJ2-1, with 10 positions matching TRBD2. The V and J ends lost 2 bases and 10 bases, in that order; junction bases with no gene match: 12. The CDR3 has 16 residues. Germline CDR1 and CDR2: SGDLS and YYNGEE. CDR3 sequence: CASSVSILAGEREQFF. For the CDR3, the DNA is TGTGCCAGCAGCGTTAGTATCCTAGCGGGAGAGAGAGAGCAGTTCTTC.

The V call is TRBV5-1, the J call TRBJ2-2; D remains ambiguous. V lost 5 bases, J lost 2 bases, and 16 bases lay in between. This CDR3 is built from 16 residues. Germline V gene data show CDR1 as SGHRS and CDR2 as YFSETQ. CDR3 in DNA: TGCGCCAGCAGTCGCCGGCAGCGCGGAAACACCGGGGAGCTGTTTTTT. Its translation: CASSRRQRGNTGELFF. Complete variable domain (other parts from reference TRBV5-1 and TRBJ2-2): KAGVTQTPRYLIKTRGQQVTLSCSPISGHRSVSWYQQTPGQGLQFLFEYFSETQRNKGNFPGRFSGRQFSNSRSEMNVSTLELGDSALYLCASSRRQRGNTGELFFGEGSRLTVL.

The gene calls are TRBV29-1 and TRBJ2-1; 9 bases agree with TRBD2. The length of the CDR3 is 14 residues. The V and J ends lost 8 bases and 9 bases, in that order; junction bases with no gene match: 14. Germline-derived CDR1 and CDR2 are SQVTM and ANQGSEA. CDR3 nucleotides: TGCAGCACACTGCGCGGTAGCGGGAGTGTTGAGCAGTTCTTC. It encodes CSTLRGSGSVEQFF.

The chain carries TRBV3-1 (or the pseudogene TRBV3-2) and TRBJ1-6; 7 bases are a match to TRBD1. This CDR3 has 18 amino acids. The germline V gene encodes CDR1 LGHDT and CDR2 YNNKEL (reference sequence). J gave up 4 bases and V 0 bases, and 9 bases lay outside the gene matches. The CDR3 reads CASSQDSGTADYNSPLHF. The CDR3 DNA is TGTGCCAGCAGCCAAGATTCGGGGACAGCCGATTATAATTCACCCCTCCACTTT.

CDR3 protein: CASRGAGQPQHF. CDR3 bases: TGTGCCAGCAGGGGGGCCGGTCAGCCCCAGCATTTT. The rearrangement joins TRBV28 to TRBJ1-5; possibly TRBD1 for D (6 bases). Between the trimmed V and J ends, which lost 6 bases and 6 bases, there was a span of 9 bases. CDR1 is MDHEN and CDR2 is SYDVKM in the germline V gene. CDR3 length: 12 residues.

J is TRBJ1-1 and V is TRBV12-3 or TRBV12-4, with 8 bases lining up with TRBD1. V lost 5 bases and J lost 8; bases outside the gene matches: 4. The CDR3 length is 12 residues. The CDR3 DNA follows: TGTGCCAGCAGTCTCTCAGGGGGCGAAGCTTTCTTT. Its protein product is CASSLSGGEAFF.

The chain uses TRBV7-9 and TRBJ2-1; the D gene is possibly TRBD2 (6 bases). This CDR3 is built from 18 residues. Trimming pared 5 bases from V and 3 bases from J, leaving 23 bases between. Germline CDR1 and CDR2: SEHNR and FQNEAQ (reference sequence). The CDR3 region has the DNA TGTGCCAGCAGCCCACCCCACTCTGAGCGGGCTCGCTACAATGAGCAGTTCTTC. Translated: CASSPPHSERARYNEQFF.

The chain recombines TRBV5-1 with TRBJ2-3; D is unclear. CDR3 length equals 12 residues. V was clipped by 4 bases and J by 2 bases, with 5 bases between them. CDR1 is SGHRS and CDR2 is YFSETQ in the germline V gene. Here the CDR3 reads CASSPDTDTQYF. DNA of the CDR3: TGCGCCAGCAGCCCGGACACAGATACGCAGTATTTT.

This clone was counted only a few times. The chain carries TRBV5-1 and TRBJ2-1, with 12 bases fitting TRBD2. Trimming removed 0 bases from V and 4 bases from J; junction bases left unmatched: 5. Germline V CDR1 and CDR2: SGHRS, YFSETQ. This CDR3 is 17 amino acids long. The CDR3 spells CASSLGTSGTLYNEQFF. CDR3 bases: TGCGCCAGCAGCTTGGGGACTAGCGGGACACTGTACAATGAGCAGTTCTTC.

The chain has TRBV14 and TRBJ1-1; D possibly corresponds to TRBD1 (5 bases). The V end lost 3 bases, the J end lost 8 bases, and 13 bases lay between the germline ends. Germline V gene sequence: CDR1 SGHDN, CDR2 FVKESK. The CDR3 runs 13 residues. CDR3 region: CASSHKQGLEAFF. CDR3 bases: TGTGCCAGCAGCCACAAGCAGGGTCTAGAAGCTTTCTTT.

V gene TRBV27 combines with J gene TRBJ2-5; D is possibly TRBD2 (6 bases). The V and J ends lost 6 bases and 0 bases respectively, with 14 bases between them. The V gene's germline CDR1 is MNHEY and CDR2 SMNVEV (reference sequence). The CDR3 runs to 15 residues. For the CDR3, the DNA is TGTGCCAGCAGAATTGCGGGAATACACCAAGAGACCCAGTACTTC. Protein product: CASRIAGIHQETQYF.

The CDR3 sequence is CASSEITGTGGAEAFF. In nucleotides, the CDR3 is TGTGCCAGCAGTGAAATTACCGGGACAGGGGGCGCGGAGGCTTTCTTT. The rearrangement joins TRBV6-1 to TRBJ1-1, with TRBD1 matching over 12 bases. CDR3 length equals 16 residues. Germline V gene data show CDR1 as MNHNS and CDR2 as SASEGT. The V gene end was trimmed by 2 bases and the J gene end by 11 bases; junction bases not matched to a gene: 12.

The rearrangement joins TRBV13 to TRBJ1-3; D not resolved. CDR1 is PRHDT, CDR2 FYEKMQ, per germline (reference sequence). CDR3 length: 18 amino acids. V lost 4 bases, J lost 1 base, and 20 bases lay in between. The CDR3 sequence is CASSSETRREGSGNTIYF. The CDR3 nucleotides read TGTGCCAGCAGCTCCGAGACTCGACGGGAGGGTTCTGGAAACACCATATATTTT.

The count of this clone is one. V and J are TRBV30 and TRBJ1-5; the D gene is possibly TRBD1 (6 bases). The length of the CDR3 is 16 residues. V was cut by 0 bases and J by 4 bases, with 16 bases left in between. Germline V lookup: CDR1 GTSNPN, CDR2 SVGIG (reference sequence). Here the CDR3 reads CAWSVPFRGANQPQHF. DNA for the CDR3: TGTGCCTGGAGTGTACCCTTCAGGGGCGCAAATCAGCCCCAGCATTTT.

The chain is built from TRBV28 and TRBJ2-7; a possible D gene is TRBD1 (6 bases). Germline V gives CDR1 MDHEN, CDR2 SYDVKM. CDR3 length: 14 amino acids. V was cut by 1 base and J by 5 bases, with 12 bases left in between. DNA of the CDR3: TGTGCCAGCAGTTTATTGGCAGGGGATAACGAGCAGTACTTC. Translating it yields CASSLLAGDNEQYF.

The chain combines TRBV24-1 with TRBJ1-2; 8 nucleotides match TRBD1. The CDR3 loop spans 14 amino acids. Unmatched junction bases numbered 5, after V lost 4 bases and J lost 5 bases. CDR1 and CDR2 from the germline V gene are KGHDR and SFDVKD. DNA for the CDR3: TGTGCCACCAGTGACCGGACAGGGAGGTATGGCTACACCTTC. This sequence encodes CATSDRTGRYGYTF.

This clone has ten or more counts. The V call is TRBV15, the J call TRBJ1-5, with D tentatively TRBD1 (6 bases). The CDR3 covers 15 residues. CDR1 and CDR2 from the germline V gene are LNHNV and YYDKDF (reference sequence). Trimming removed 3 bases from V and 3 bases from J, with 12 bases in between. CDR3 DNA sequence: TGTGCCACCAGCAGGACACAGGGTGACAATCAGCCCCAGCATTTT. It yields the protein CATSRTQGDNQPQHF.

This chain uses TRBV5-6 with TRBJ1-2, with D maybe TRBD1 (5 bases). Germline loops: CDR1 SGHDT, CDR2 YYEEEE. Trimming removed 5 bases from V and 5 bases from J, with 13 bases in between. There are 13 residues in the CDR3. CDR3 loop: CASSYDSLYGYTF. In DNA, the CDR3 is TGTGCCAGCAGTTATGACAGTCTGTATGGCTACACCTTC.

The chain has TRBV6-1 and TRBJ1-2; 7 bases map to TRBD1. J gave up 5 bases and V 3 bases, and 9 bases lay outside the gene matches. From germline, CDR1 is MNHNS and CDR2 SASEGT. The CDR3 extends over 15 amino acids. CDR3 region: CASSDDVRDRYGYTF. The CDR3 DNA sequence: TGTGCCAGCAGTGATGACGTCCGGGACAGATATGGCTACACCTTC.

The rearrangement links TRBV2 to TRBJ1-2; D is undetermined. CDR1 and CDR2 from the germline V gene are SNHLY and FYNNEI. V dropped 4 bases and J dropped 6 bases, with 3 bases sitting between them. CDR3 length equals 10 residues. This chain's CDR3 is CASSGNGYTF. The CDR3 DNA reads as TGTGCCAGCAGTGGAAATGGCTACACCTTC.

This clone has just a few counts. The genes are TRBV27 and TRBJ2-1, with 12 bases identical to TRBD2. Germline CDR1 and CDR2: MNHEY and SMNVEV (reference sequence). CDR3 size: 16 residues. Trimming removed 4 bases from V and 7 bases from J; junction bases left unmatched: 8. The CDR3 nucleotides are TGTGCCAGCAGTTCGCGTCTAGCGGGAGGGCGGAATGAGCAGTTCTTC. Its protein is CASSSRLAGGRNEQFF.

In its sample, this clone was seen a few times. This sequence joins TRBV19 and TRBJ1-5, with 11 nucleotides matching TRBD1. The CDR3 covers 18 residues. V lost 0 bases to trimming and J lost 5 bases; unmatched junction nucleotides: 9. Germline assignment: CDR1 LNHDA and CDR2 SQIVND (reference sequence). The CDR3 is CASSIESRAGQGDQPQHF. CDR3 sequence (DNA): TGTGCCAGTAGTATAGAAAGCAGGGCGGGACAGGGGGATCAGCCCCAGCATTTT.

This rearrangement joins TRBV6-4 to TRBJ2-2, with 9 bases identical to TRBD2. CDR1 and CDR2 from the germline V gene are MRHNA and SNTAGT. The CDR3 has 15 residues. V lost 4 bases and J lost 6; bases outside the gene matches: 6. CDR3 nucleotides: TGTGCCAGCAGTGTTAGCGGGAGTTCGTCCGGGGAGCTGTTTTTT. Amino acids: CASSVSGSSSGELFF.

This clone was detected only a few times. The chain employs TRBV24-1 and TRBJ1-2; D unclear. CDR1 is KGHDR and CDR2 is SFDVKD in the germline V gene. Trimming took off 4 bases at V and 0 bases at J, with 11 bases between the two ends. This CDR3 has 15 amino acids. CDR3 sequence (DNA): TGTGCCACCAGTGACTCACAGAAAGCTAACTATGGCTACACCTTC. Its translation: CATSDSQKANYGYTF.

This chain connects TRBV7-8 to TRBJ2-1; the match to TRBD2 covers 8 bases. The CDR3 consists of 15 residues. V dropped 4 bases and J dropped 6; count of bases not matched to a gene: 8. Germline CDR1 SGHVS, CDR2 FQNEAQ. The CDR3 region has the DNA TGTGCCAGCAGCTACGGGGCGGGAGGACGCAATGAGCAGTTCTTC. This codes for CASSYGAGGRNEQFF.

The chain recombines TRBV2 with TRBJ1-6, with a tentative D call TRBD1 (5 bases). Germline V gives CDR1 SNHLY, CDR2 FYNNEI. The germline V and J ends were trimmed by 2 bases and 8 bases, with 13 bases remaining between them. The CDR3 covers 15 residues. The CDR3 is CASSELGGADSPLHF. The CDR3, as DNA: TGTGCCAGCAGTGAATTAGGAGGGGCGGATTCACCCCTCCACTTT.

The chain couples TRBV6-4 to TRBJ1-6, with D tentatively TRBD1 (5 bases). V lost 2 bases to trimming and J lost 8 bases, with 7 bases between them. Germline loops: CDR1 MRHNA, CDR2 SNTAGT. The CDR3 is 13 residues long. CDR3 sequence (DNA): TGTGCCAGCAGTGACCGCAGGGATTCACCCCTCCACTTT. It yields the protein CASSDRRDSPLHF.

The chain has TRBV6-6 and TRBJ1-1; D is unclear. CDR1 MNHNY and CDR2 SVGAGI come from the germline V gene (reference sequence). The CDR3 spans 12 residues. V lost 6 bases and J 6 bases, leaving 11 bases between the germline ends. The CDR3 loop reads CASSLGPAEAFF. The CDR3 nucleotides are TGTGCCAGCAGCCTGGGCCCCGCTGAAGCTTTCTTT.